A single sample is the source of the 22 T cell receptor beta chains below, sequenced in a study of somatic mutations in cytotoxic T cells in rheumatoid arthritis. Here immunoSEQ multiplex PCR was the method, and the copy in TCRdb shows in-frame clones only, minus some. The data show roughly 25,000 clones, with just under 75% seen just once and around 9.9% held by the top ten. Sample: CD8+ T cells sorted from blood. The receptor set was obtained from a young woman in good health.

V is TRBV6-5 and J is TRBJ2-6; the D is unclear. V lost 4 bases and J 0 bases, leaving 4 bases between the germline ends. This CDR3 comprises 14 residues. Germline loops: CDR1 MNHEY, CDR2 SVGAGI. The CDR3 here is CASSSVSGANVLTF. In nucleotides, the CDR3 is TGTGCCAGCAGTTCCGTCTCTGGGGCCAACGTCCTGACTTTC.

V gene TRBV2 combines with J gene TRBJ2-6, with D possibly TRBD1 on 6 matching bases. Germline V gene lookup returns CDR1 SNHLY and CDR2 FYNNEI. This CDR3 region has 17 residues. Deletions cut 6 bases from V and 0 bases from J, with 15 bases between. The CDR3 spells CASSPGVGGSGANVLTF. The DNA of the CDR3 is TGTGCCAGCAGCCCCGGGGTAGGGGGCTCTGGGGCCAACGTCCTGACTTTC.

This clone was seen more than once but under ten times. This rearrangement joins TRBV30 to TRBJ1-6, with 10 bases aligning to TRBD1. There are 14 residues in the CDR3. The trim removed 1 base at V and 8 bases at J, leaving 2 bases unmatched. Germline V gene data show CDR1 as GTSNPN and CDR2 as SVGIG (reference sequence). DNA of the CDR3: TGTGCCTGGAGTGGGACAGGGGGGGATTCACCCCTCCACTTT. Translating it yields CAWSGTGGDSPLHF. Looking up the rest from reference TRBV30 and TRBJ1-6 gives the full variable domain: SQTIHQWPATLVQPVGSPLSLECTVEGTSNPNLYWYRQAAGRGLQLLFYSVGIGQISSEVPQNLSASRPQDRQFILSSKKLLLSDSGFYLCAWSGTGGDSPLHFGNGTRLTVT.

The table lists this clone with a few counts. The chain links TRBV7-9 to TRBJ2-7, with D uncertain. Trimming took 6 bases from V and 3 from J, leaving 12 bases between them. The CDR3 totals 13 residues. Germline V gene lookup returns CDR1 SEHNR and CDR2 FQNEAQ (reference sequence). The CDR3 bases are TGTGCCAGCAGTTCTGCTGGGCACTACGAGCAGTACTTC. As protein: CASSSAGHYEQYF. The full variable domain, rest sourced from reference TRBV7-9 and TRBJ2-7, is DTGVSQNPRHKITKRGQNVTFRCDPISEHNRLYWYRQTLGQGPEFLTYFQNEAQLEKSRLLSDRFSAERPKGSFSTLEIQRTEQGDSAMYLCASSSAGHYEQYFGPGTRLTVT.

This chain connects TRBV10-3 to TRBJ1-2; TRBD1 matches 10 bases. The CDR3 extends over 17 amino acids. Trimming at V came to 4 bases and at J to 3 bases, leaving 11 bases not matched to a gene. CDR1 is ENHRY and CDR2 is SYGVKD in the germline V gene. The DNA for the CDR3 is TGTGCCATCAGTGGGGTTTCCCGGGACAGGGGTGACTATGGCTACACCTTC. It codes for CAISGVSRDRGDYGYTF.

Only a few counts were recorded for this clone. The chain employs TRBV7-6 and TRBJ1-1; no reliable D call. The CDR3 has 12 residues. Trimming took 1 base from V and 4 from J, leaving 4 bases between them. The germline V gene has CDR1 SGHVS and CDR2 FNYEAQ. Written as DNA, the CDR3 is TGTGCCAGCAGCTTAGATGGCACTGAAGCTTTCTTT. It specifies CASSLDGTEAFF.

The J gene is TRBJ2-1, the V gene TRBV29-1, with a possible D match to TRBD2 (6 bases). Germline values: CDR1 SQVTM, CDR2 ANQGSEA. This CDR3 spans 11 amino acids. Trimming stripped 8 bases from V and 7 bases from J, with 12 bases between. CDR3 protein: CSSGGENEQFF. The CDR3, as DNA: TGCAGCTCCGGCGGGGAAAATGAGCAGTTCTTC.

This clone appeared a few times. The chain has TRBV28 and TRBJ1-5; D uncertain. Trimming shortened V by 8 bases and J by 0 bases, and 2 bases separated the two germline ends. This CDR3 has 11 residues. Per the germline V gene, CDR1 is MDHEN and CDR2 is SYDVKM. The CDR3 spells CASASNQPQHF. CDR3 DNA sequence: TGTGCCAGCGCTAGCAATCAGCCCCAGCATTTT.

This clone was counted only a few times. The CDR3 DNA reads as TGCGCCAGCAGCCAAGATCCGAGCATGGCCTACAATGAGCAGTTCTTC. Protein sequence: CASSQDPSMAYNEQFF. The chain recombines TRBV4-1 with TRBJ2-1; D is unresolved. CDR3 length equals 16 residues. V was pared by 0 bases and J by 2 bases, with 11 bases between. The germline V gene has CDR1 MGHRA and CDR2 YSYEKL.

This clone has a single count. The chain links TRBV13 to TRBJ1-6; no clear D. The CDR3 contains 15 residues. From germline, CDR1 is PRHDT and CDR2 FYEKMQ (reference sequence). The V gene lost 0 bases and the J gene lost 3 bases, with 6 bases spanning the gap. The CDR3 bases are TGTGCCAGCAGCTTAGGGCAGAACTATAATTCACCCCTCCACTTT. Translation gives CASSLGQNYNSPLHF.

The rearrangement links TRBV7-9 to TRBJ2-1; the D gene is possibly TRBD2 (5 bases). The CDR3 is 15 amino acids. Germline CDR1 and CDR2: SEHNR and FQNEAQ (reference sequence). V lost 4 bases to trimming and J lost 6 bases, with 16 bases between them. The CDR3 loop is CASSSPLVFPNEQFF. CDR3 sequence (DNA): TGTGCCAGCAGCTCCCCACTAGTTTTCCCCAATGAGCAGTTCTTC.

The J gene is TRBJ2-3, the V gene TRBV7-6, with TRBD2 identical over 8 bases. CDR1 SGHVS and CDR2 FNYEAQ come from the germline V gene. The CDR3 runs 14 residues. J gave up 1 base and V 4 bases, and 1 base lay outside the gene matches. The CDR3 region has the DNA TGTGCCAGCAGCTATAGCGGGGGCACAGATACGCAGTATTTT. Amino acids: CASSYSGGTDTQYF.

This chain connects TRBV11-2 to TRBJ2-2, with no clear D. The CDR3 spans 11 residues. Trimming removed 1 base from V and 9 bases from J, with 3 bases in between. Germline V CDR1 and CDR2: SGHAT, FQNNGV. The CDR3, as DNA: TGTGCCAGCAGCTTAGGTTGGGAGCTGTTTTTT. Its protein is CASSLGWELFF. The whole variable domain, filled in from reference TRBV11-2 and TRBJ2-2, reads EAGVAQSPRYKIIEKRQSVAFWCNPISGHATLYWYQQILGQGPKLLIQFQNNGVVDDSQLPKDRFSAERLKGVDSTLKIQPAKLEDSAVYLCASSLGWELFFGEGSRLTVL.

The genes are TRBV28 and TRBJ2-1, with a tentative D call TRBD2 (6 bases). CDR3 size: 15 residues. Germline CDR1 reads MDHEN; CDR2 reads SYDVKM. With 2 bases removed from V and 4 bases from J, the gap between germline ends came to 12 bases. CDR3 loop: CASSLGGWSYNEQFF. CDR3 DNA: TGTGCCAGCAGTTTAGGGGGGTGGTCTTACAATGAGCAGTTCTTC.

The chain is built from TRBV7-9 and TRBJ2-3, with a tentative D call TRBD2 (5 bases). Germline CDR1 and CDR2: SEHNR and FQNEAQ (reference sequence). Trimming took off 3 bases at V and 5 bases at J, with 12 bases between the two ends. The CDR3 has 14 residues. As DNA, the CDR3 is TGTGCCAGCAGCTTTCCTGAAGAGGGAGATACGCAGTATTTT. Its translation: CASSFPEEGDTQYF.

The rearrangement joins TRBV19 to TRBJ2-3; perhaps TRBD2 as D (5 bases). Trimming shortened V by 6 bases and J by 3 bases, and 16 bases separated the two germline ends. Germline V lookup: CDR1 LNHDA, CDR2 SQIVND (reference sequence). The CDR3 is 15 amino acids. The CDR3 loop reads CASSSVGLATDTQYF. CDR3 nucleotides: TGTGCCAGTAGCAGTGTTGGACTCGCTACAGATACGCAGTATTTT.

The chain employs TRBV7-6 and TRBJ2-2; either TRBD1 or TRBD2 may fit D (5 bases each). This CDR3 has 15 amino acids. Germline lookup yields CDR1 SGHVS and CDR2 FNYEAQ. Trimming left V 1 base short and J 5 bases short, with 11 bases between. The CDR3 DNA follows: TGTGCCAGCAGCTTAGGGAGAGAGGGGACCGGGGAGCTGTTTTTT. It codes for CASSLGREGTGELFF. Combining the CDR3 with reference TRBV7-6 and TRBJ2-2 gives the whole variable domain GAGVSQSPRYKVTKRGQDVALRCDPISGHVSLYWYRQALGQGPEFLTYFNYEAQQDKSGLPNDRFSAERPEGSISTLTIQRTEQRDSAMYRCASSLGREGTGELFFGEGSRLTVL.

This chain joins TRBV19 and TRBJ2-1, with TRBD2 identical over 12 bases. Germline V lookup: CDR1 LNHDA, CDR2 SQIVND (reference sequence). Trimming removed 3 bases from V and 7 bases from J; junction bases left unmatched: 4. This CDR3 spans 15 amino acids. Written as DNA, the CDR3 is TGTGCCAGTAGTATTGCGGGACTAGCGGGTAATGAGCAGTTCTTC. It yields the protein CASSIAGLAGNEQFF.

The chain joins TRBV27 to TRBJ2-1, with D perhaps matching TRBD1 (5 bases). This CDR3 region has 17 residues. Trimming left V 3 bases short and J 1 base short, with 16 bases between. Germline lookup yields CDR1 MNHEY and CDR2 SMNVEV (reference sequence). CDR3 residues: CASSFVAQGGSYNEQFF. DNA for the CDR3: TGTGCCAGCAGTTTTGTTGCCCAGGGCGGATCCTACAATGAGCAGTTCTTC.

This chain joins TRBV4-1 and TRBJ2-2, with D possibly matching TRBD1 (6 bases). Germline CDR1 is MGHRA and CDR2 is YSYEKL. V was trimmed by 5 bases and J by 1 base, leaving 11 bases between them. The CDR3 has 15 residues. The chain's CDR3 is CASSETQGNTGELFF. The CDR3 region has the DNA TGCGCCAGCAGCGAGACACAGGGGAACACCGGGGAGCTGTTTTTT.

The V gene is TRBV5-1, the J gene TRBJ2-1; a possible D gene is TRBD1 (5 bases). The CDR3 loop spans 16 amino acids. Germline V gene data show CDR1 as SGHRS and CDR2 as YFSETQ. Trimming cost V 2 bases and J 2 bases, with 14 bases left between them. Written as DNA, the CDR3 is TGCGCCAGCAGCTTCCCCAGGGAAGGCCCCTACAATGAGCAGTTCTTC. Protein sequence: CASSFPREGPYNEQFF.

The V gene is TRBV7-6, the J gene TRBJ2-1; 8 positions agree with TRBD2. The V and J ends lost 2 bases and 10 bases, in that order; junction bases with no gene match: 10. The CDR3 is 15 residues long. Germline loops: CDR1 SGHVS, CDR2 FNYEAQ. CDR3 protein: CASSLSSGGGYEQFF. Here the CDR3 DNA reads TGTGCCAGCAGCTTATCTTCGGGAGGGGGGTACGAGCAGTTCTTC.